These 31 T cell receptor beta chains originate from one sample sequenced in a study of CD4+ T cells in melanoma (dated by TCRdb to the early 2020s). The method was the immunoSEQ multiplex PCR assay. Drawn from immuneACCESS, this table holds only the in-frame rearrangements with V and J called that TCRdb kept. Clones are partly lost; checked studies trace under half to an unresolved V gene and leave the rest unexplained. The sample yields roughly 120,000 clones; 92% were counted once. The ten largest clones capture roughly 3.3% of the sample. Sequenced input: peripheral blood. These receptor sequences come from a human donor with melanoma.

The CDR3 reads CASRVADTQYF. CDR3 DNA: TGTGCCAGCAGGGTAGCAGATACGCAGTATTTT. This rearrangement joins TRBV5-6 to TRBJ2-3, with D unclear. Germline-derived CDR1 and CDR2 are SGHDT and YYEEEE. V shed 5 bases and J shed 4 bases, with 5 bases lying between them. The CDR3 spans 11 residues.

This clone was seen only a few times. The chain carries TRBV9 and TRBJ1-1; D uncertain. The germline gives CDR1 SGDLS, CDR2 YYNGEE. This CDR3 is built from 15 residues. The ends were cut back, 0 bases at V and 4 bases at J, with 13 bases in the middle. The DNA of the CDR3 is TGTGCCAGCAGCGTAGTGGTGGATTGGGGCACTGAAGCTTTCTTT. Amino acids: CASSVVVDWGTEAFF.

This sequence joins TRBV7-2 and TRBJ1-2; no clear D gene. Per germline, CDR1 SGHTA and CDR2 FQGNSA. V was pared by 1 base and J by 5 bases, with 17 bases between. This CDR3 spans 16 amino acids. CDR3 sequence: CASSLVRKGEKYGYTF. CDR3 in DNA: TGTGCCAGCAGCTTAGTCCGCAAGGGAGAGAAGTATGGCTACACCTTC. Combining the CDR3 with reference TRBV7-2 and TRBJ1-2 gives the whole variable domain GAGVSQSPSNKVTEKGKDVELRCDPISGHTALYWYRQSLGQGLEFLIYFQGNSAPDKSGLPSDRFSAERTGGSVSTLTIQRTQQEDSAVYLCASSLVRKGEKYGYTFGSGTRLTVV.

V and J are TRBV15 and TRBJ2-3; 8 bases agree with TRBD2. Germline CDR1 reads LNHNV; CDR2 reads YYDKDF (reference sequence). CDR3 length equals 19 residues. The J segment lost 4 bases and the V segment lost 2 bases, leaving 17 bases of the junction unmatched. In nucleotides, the CDR3 is TGTGCCACCAGCAGAACTCTTAGTTTAGCGGGAAAGGGCCCAGATACGCAGTATTTT. Protein sequence: CATSRTLSLAGKGPDTQYF. The whole variable domain, remainder taken from reference TRBV15 and TRBJ2-3, is DAMVIQNPRYQVTQFGKPVTLSCSQTLNHNVMYWYQQKSSQAPKLLFHYYDKDFNNEADTPDNFQSRRPNTSFCFLDIRSPGLGDTAMYLCATSRTLSLAGKGPDTQYFGPGTRLTVL.

This chain joins TRBV27 and TRBJ2-7; 7 bases are a match to TRBD2. Germline lookup yields CDR1 MNHEY and CDR2 SMNVEV (reference sequence). The CDR3 is 13 amino acids. The trim removed 4 bases at V and 3 bases at J, leaving 3 bases unmatched. The CDR3 bases are TGTGCCAGCAGTTACGGGACTAACTACGAGCAGTACTTC. Amino acid sequence: CASSYGTNYEQYF.

The chain couples TRBV27 to TRBJ2-3; 11 nucleotides agree with TRBD1. The CDR3 runs to 15 residues. Germline V CDR1 and CDR2: MNHEY, SMNVEV (reference sequence). V was pared by 8 bases and J by 7 bases, with 11 bases of the junction left unmatched. CDR3 bases: TGTGCCAGCGAAACTCGGACAGGGGGCGCTTATACGCAGTATTTT. Translating gives CASETRTGGAYTQYF.

J is TRBJ2-7 and V is TRBV9, with D hard to call. Looked up from germline, CDR1 is SGDLS and CDR2 is YYNGEE. The CDR3 covers 15 residues. V was clipped by 4 bases and J by 0 bases, with 14 bases between them. The CDR3 DNA is TGTGCCAGCAGCCCCAAGGCCAGCCTCTCCTACGAGCAGTACTTC. Translating it yields CASSPKASLSYEQYF.

The rearrangement links TRBV5-6 to TRBJ2-1, with D possibly being TRBD1 or TRBD2 (5 bases each). Between the trimmed V and J ends, which lost 1 base and 7 bases, there was a span of 12 bases. The CDR3 spans 14 residues. Germline V gene lookup returns CDR1 SGHDT and CDR2 YYEEEE. CDR3 nucleotides: TGTGCCAGCAGCTTGTCCCCCTGGGGGAATGAGCAGTTCTTC. Translated: CASSLSPWGNEQFF.

The chain combines TRBV15 with TRBJ1-5, with 10 bases aligning to TRBD1. This CDR3 contains 16 residues. The ends lost 1 base at V and 4 bases at J; junction bases unmatched: 4. The V gene's germline CDR1 is LNHNV and CDR2 YYDKDF (reference sequence). For the CDR3, the DNA is TGTGCCACCAGCAGAGCGACAGGGGGCTCAAATCAGCCCCAGCATTTT. It specifies CATSRATGGSNQPQHF.

The V gene is TRBV5-1, the J gene TRBJ1-1; D not resolved. Trimming removed 6 bases at V and 3 bases at J, with 15 bases between. Germline CDR1 is SGHRS and CDR2 is YFSETQ. There are 14 residues in the CDR3. In DNA form, the CDR3 reads TGCGCCAGCACCTCCTCCGGTGGGGACACTGAAGCTTTCTTT. Its translation: CASTSSGGDTEAFF.

The chain links TRBV5-1 to TRBJ2-5; D may be TRBD1 or TRBD2 (6 bases each). Per germline, CDR1 SGHRS and CDR2 YFSETQ. This CDR3 is 15 amino acids long. Deletions cut 1 base from V and 1 base from J, with 11 bases between. Written as DNA, the CDR3 is TGCGCCAGCAGCTTGTATTGGGGGGCCCAAGAGACCCAGTACTTC. Its protein is CASSLYWGAQETQYF.

CDR3 nucleotide sequence: TGTGCCAGCAGTAAGACAGAACACTACGAGCAGTACTTC. This sequence encodes CASSKTEHYEQYF. The chain uses TRBV13 and TRBJ2-7, with D possibly TRBD1 on 5 matching bases. V lost 6 bases to trimming and J lost 3 bases, with 12 bases between them. Per the germline V gene, CDR1 is PRHDT and CDR2 is FYEKMQ (reference sequence). The CDR3 length is 13 residues. Variable domain in full (rest from reference TRBV13 and TRBJ2-7): AAGVIQSPRHLIKEKRETATLKCYPIPRHDTVYWYQQGPGQDPQFLISFYEKMQSDKGSIPDRFSAQQFSDYHSELNMSSLELGDSALYFCASSKTEHYEQYFGPGTRLTVT.

V and J are TRBV18 and TRBJ2-1; D unclear. The CDR3 consists of 14 residues. V was shortened by 2 bases and J by 0 bases, with 5 bases between the two germline ends. The V gene's germline CDR1 is KGHSH and CDR2 LQKENI. The DNA for the CDR3 is TGTGCCAGCTCACCAATGAGCTCCTACAATGAGCAGTTCTTC. Translation gives CASSPMSSYNEQFF. The full variable domain, with the rest looked up from reference TRBV18 and TRBJ2-1, is NAGVMQNPRHLVRRRGQEARLRCSPMKGHSHVYWYRQLPEEGLKFMVYLQKENIIDESGMPKERFSAEFPKEGPSILRIQQVVRGDSAAYFCASSPMSSYNEQFFGPGTRLTVL.

The chain is built from TRBV19 and TRBJ2-2, with 15 bases aligning to TRBD2. The length of the CDR3 is 16 residues. Germline-derived CDR1 and CDR2 are LNHDA and SQIVND (reference sequence). The V segment lost 6 bases and the J segment 6 bases; nucleotides outside the gene matches: 5. CDR3 region: CASRWTSGREAGELFF. The DNA for the CDR3 is TGTGCCAGTAGATGGACTAGCGGGAGGGAGGCCGGGGAGCTGTTTTTT.

The CDR3 DNA is TGTGCCATCAGTGAATACGTGAGCTCCTACAATGAGCAGTTCTTC. This translates into CAISEYVSSYNEQFF. The chain couples TRBV10-3 to TRBJ2-1; D not resolved. CDR1 is ENHRY and CDR2 is SYGVKD in the germline V gene. V was shortened by 3 bases and J by 0 bases, with 9 bases between the two germline ends. The CDR3 totals 15 residues.

V and J are TRBV4-1 and TRBJ2-7, with 9 bases fitting TRBD1. This CDR3 comprises 17 residues. CDR1 and CDR2 (germline): MGHRA, YSYEKL. V lost 1 base and J lost 3; bases outside the gene matches: 10. The CDR3 DNA sequence: TGCGCCAGCAGCCAAGTTGGAGGGACAGGGAGCAGCTACGAGCAGTACTTC. It encodes CASSQVGGTGSSYEQYF.

This clone showed up just once. The chain joins TRBV7-6 to TRBJ2-7; possible D gene TRBD1, 9 bases. CDR1 is SGHVS, CDR2 FNYEAQ, per germline. This CDR3 has 16 residues. Trimming removed 5 bases at V and 5 bases at J, with 22 bases between. The CDR3 sequence: CASSPRGGQGQDEQYF. DNA of the CDR3: TGTGCCAGCAGCCCCCGGGGGGGACAGGGCCAGGACGAGCAGTACTTC.

The genes are TRBV29-1 and TRBJ2-5, with D possibly TRBD1 on 6 matching bases. The CDR3 runs to 13 residues. The V gene's germline CDR1 is SQVTM and CDR2 ANQGSEA. The V and J ends lost 3 bases and 5 bases respectively, with 13 bases between them. The CDR3 DNA sequence: TGCAGCGTTGAGTGGGCAGGGGTGGAGACCCAGTACTTC. The encoded protein is CSVEWAGVETQYF.

This chain joins TRBV16 and TRBJ1-5; D is undetermined. The CDR3 loop spans 16 amino acids. Germline values: CDR1 KGHSY, CDR2 FQNENV. V was pared by 0 bases and J by 1 base, with 10 bases between. CDR3 nucleotides: TGTGCCAGCAGCCAATCGTGGGCAGCCAGCAATCAGCCCCAGCATTTT. It translates to CASSQSWAASNQPQHF.

A word on this clone: Within the sample, other DNA sequences also encode this same CDR3. The chain couples TRBV5-1 to TRBJ2-5, with D possibly being TRBD1 (5 bases). The V gene's germline CDR1 is SGHRS and CDR2 YFSETQ. The length of the CDR3 is 13 residues. V was clipped by 0 bases and J by 2 bases, with 5 bases between them. The DNA of the CDR3 is TGCGCCAGCAGCTTGGGACAGCAAGAGACCCAGTACTTC. The encoded protein is CASSLGQQETQYF.

The CDR3 sequence: CASSLGGPGQVNNEQFF. DNA of the CDR3: TGTGCCAGCAGCTTAGGGGGACCGGGACAGGTAAACAATGAGCAGTTCTTC. The chain joins TRBV7-2 to TRBJ2-1; 8 nucleotides line up with TRBD1. The J segment lost 5 bases and the V segment lost 1 base, leaving 10 bases of the junction unmatched. There are 17 residues in the CDR3. Per the germline V gene, CDR1 is SGHTA and CDR2 is FQGNSA.

This chain connects TRBV2 to TRBJ1-1; no reliable D call. The CDR3 is made up of 13 amino acids. The V end was cut by 7 bases, the J end by 1 base, with 10 bases between. Germline V CDR1 and CDR2: SNHLY, FYNNEI. CDR3 nucleotide sequence: TGTGCCAGCATCAGTGCAGGGAACACTGAAGCTTTCTTT. Residues: CASISAGNTEAFF. The full variable domain, its missing parts supplied by reference TRBV2 and TRBJ1-1, is EPEVTQTPSHQVTQMGQEVILRCVPISNHLYFYWYRQILGQKVEFLVSFYNNEISEKSEIFDDQFSVERPDGSNFTLKIRSTKLEDSAMYFCASISAGNTEAFFGQGTRLTVV.

This sequence joins TRBV5-4 and TRBJ2-3; possibly TRBD2 for D (6 bases). The CDR3 runs 16 residues. V lost 3 bases and J 0 bases, leaving 14 bases between the germline ends. In germline, CDR1 is SGHNT, CDR2 YYREEE (reference sequence). The DNA of the CDR3 is TGTGCCAGCAGCTGGGGAGGACTATCTAGCACAGATACGCAGTATTTT. Protein sequence: CASSWGGLSSTDTQYF. Based on the CDR3 plus reference TRBV5-4 and TRBJ2-3, the full variable domain is ETGVTQSPTHLIKTRGQQVTLRCSSQSGHNTVSWYQQALGQGPQFIFQYYREEENGRGNFPPRFSGLQFPNYSSELNVNALELDDSALYLCASSWGGLSSTDTQYFGPGTRLTVL.

The chain couples TRBV6-5 to TRBJ1-5, with D maybe TRBD1 (5 bases). V was clipped by 10 bases and J by 0 bases, with 16 bases between them. This CDR3 contains 15 residues. Germline CDR1 and CDR2: MNHEY and SVGAGI. As DNA, the CDR3 is TGTGCCACCCCGGGGGGAAACGTTAGCAATCAGCCCCAGCATTTT. Protein: CATPGGNVSNQPQHF.

The gene calls are TRBV30 and TRBJ2-1; 8 nucleotides line up with TRBD2. J gave up 6 bases and V 2 bases, and 6 bases lay outside the gene matches. The CDR3 totals 14 residues. Germline values: CDR1 GTSNPN, CDR2 SVGIG (reference sequence). The CDR3 DNA follows: TGTGCCTGGAGTCGGACGGGGGGGGTCAATGAGCAGTTCTTC. This gives the protein CAWSRTGGVNEQFF. The full variable domain, its missing parts supplied by reference TRBV30 and TRBJ2-1, is SQTIHQWPATLVQPVGSPLSLECTVEGTSNPNLYWYRQAAGRGLQLLFYSVGIGQISSEVPQNLSASRPQDRQFILSSKKLLLSDSGFYLCAWSRTGGVNEQFFGPGTRLTVL.

The chain uses TRBV5-1 and TRBJ2-1, with TRBD2 matching over 12 bases. The CDR3 consists of 16 residues. Trimming took 0 bases from V and 7 from J; bases not matched to a gene: 5. Germline-derived CDR1 and CDR2 are SGHRS and YFSETQ. CDR3 nucleotides: TGCGCCAGCAGCTTGGATGGACTAGCGGGAATTAATGAGCAGTTCTTC. It encodes CASSLDGLAGINEQFF.

The V gene is TRBV4-2, the J gene TRBJ2-3; tentative D call: TRBD1 (5 bases). The length of the CDR3 is 15 residues. Germline CDR1 reads LGHNA; CDR2 reads YNFKEQ. V shed 2 bases and J shed 2 bases, with 11 bases lying between them. CDR3 residues: CASSQSQDTTDTQYF. In nucleotides, the CDR3 is TGTGCCAGCAGCCAATCCCAGGACACCACAGATACGCAGTATTTT.

A single count supports this clone. The rearrangement links TRBV30 to TRBJ1-3; weak D call: TRBD1 (6 bases). The CDR3 totals 14 residues. Trimming removed 0 bases from V and 4 bases from J, with 10 bases in between. Germline V gene lookup returns CDR1 GTSNPN and CDR2 SVGIG (reference sequence). CDR3 in amino acids: CAWSVSQGGNTIYF. The CDR3 bases are TGTGCCTGGAGTGTGTCACAGGGAGGAAACACCATATATTTT.

V is TRBV9 and J is TRBJ2-3; D may be TRBD1 (5 bases). CDR1 is SGDLS, CDR2 YYNGEE, per germline. Trimming left V 4 bases short and J 4 bases short, with 16 bases between. The CDR3 is made up of 15 amino acids. This chain's CDR3 is CASSRTGSEADTQYF. The CDR3 region has the DNA TGTGCCAGCAGCCGAACAGGATCAGAGGCAGATACGCAGTATTTT.

V and J are TRBV7-2 and TRBJ1-4; D perhaps matches TRBD1 (5 bases). Germline-derived CDR1 and CDR2 are SGHTA and FQGNSA. Trimming stripped 10 bases from V and 0 bases from J, with 9 bases between. The CDR3 consists of 13 residues. The CDR3, as DNA: TGTGCCAAACCGACAGCAACTAATGAAAAACTGTTTTTT. Its translation: CAKPTATNEKLFF.

The V gene is TRBV4-3, the J gene TRBJ2-7; 8 bases agree with TRBD2. Germline lookup yields CDR1 LGHNA and CDR2 YSLEER. Trimming took 1 base from V and 1 from J; bases not matched to a gene: 6. The CDR3 runs to 16 residues. This chain's CDR3 is CASSQGEAGVSYEQYF. The CDR3 nucleotides read TGCGCCAGCAGCCAAGGGGAAGCGGGAGTGTCCTACGAGCAGTACTTC.